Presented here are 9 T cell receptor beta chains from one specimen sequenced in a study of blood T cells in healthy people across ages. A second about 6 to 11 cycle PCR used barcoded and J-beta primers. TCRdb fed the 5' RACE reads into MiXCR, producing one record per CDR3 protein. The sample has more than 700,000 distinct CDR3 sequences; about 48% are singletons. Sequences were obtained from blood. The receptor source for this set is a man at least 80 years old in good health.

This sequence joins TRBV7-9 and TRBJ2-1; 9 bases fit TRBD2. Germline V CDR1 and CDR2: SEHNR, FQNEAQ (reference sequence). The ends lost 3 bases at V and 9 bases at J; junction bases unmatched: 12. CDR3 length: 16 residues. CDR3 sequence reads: CASSLWGSGRYGEQFF. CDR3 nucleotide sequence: TGTGCCAGCAGCTTGTGGGGCAGCGGGAGGTATGGTGAGCAGTTCTTC. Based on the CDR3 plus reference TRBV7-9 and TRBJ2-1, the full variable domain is DTGVSQNPRHKITKRGQNVTFRCDPISEHNRLYWYRQTLGQGPEFLTYFQNEAQLEKSRLLSDRFSAERPKGSFSTLEIQRTEQGDSAMYLCASSLWGSGRYGEQFFGPGTRLTVL.

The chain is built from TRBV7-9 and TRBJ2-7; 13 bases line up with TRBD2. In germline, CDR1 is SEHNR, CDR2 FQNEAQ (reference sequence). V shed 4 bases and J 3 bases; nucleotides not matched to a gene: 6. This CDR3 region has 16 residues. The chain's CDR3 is CASSSRTSGSLYEQYF. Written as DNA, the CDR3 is TGTGCCAGCAGCTCACGGACTAGCGGGAGCCTCTACGAGCAGTACTTC.

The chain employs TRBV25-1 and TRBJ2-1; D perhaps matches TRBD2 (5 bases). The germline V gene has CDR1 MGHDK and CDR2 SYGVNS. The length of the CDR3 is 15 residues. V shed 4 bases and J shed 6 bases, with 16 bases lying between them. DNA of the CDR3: TGTGCCAGCAGTGTGTCTAGGGTCCGGGGCAATGAGCAGTTCTTC. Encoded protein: CASSVSRVRGNEQFF.

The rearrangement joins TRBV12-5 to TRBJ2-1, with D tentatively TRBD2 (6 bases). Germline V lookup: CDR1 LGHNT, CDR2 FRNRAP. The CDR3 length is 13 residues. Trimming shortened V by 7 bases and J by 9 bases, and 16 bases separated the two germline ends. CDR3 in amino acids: CASVNPGRSEQFF. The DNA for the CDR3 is TGTGCTAGTGTCAACCCAGGGAGGAGTGAGCAGTTCTTC.

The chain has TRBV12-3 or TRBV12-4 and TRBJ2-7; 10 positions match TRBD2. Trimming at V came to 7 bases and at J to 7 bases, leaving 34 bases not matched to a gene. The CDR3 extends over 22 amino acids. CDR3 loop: CASKGDRLYGLAGDQSYNEQYF. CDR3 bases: TGTGCCAGCAAAGGGGACAGGCTGTATGGTCTAGCGGGAGATCAATCCTACAATGAGCAGTACTTC.

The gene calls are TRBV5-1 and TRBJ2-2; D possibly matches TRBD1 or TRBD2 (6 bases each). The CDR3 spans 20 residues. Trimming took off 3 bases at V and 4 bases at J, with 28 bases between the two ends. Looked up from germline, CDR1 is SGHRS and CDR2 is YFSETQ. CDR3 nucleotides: TGCGCCAGCAGCTCCAACTTCGCCGGGGGAAGGACAGTGGGCACCGGGGAGCTGTTTTTT. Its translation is CASSSNFAGGRTVGTGELFF.

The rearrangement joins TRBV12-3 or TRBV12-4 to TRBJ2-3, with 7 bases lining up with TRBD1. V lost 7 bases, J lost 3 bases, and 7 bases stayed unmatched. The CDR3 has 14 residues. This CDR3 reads CASISRGRTDTQYF. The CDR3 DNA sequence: TGTGCCAGCATTTCAAGGGGGCGTACAGATACGCAGTATTTT.

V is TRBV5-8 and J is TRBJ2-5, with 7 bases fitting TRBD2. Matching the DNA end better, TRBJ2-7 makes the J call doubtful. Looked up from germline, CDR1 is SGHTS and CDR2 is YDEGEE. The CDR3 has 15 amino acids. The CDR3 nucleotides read TGTGCCAGCAGCCTAACCGGGACTACCCCTCACGAGCAGTACTTC. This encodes CASSLTGTTPHEQYF.

The DNA of the CDR3 is TGCAGCGTTGCCCGGGACGAGTTATACGAGCAGTACTTC. Amino acids: CSVARDELYEQYF. V is TRBV29-1 and J is TRBJ2-7; D possibly matches TRBD1 or TRBD2 (5 bases each). Germline V gene lookup returns CDR1 SQVTM and CDR2 ANQGSEA. This CDR3 comprises 13 residues. Trimming removed 4 bases from V and 4 bases from J, with 14 bases in between.